The next 2 T cell receptor beta chains were all read from a single sample in a study of OX40 agonist ivuxolimab in advanced cancers. Repertoires were generated with immunoSEQ multiplex PCR, while TCRdb's copy carries only in-frame clones and drops some. Among under 90,000 clones listed, more than 80% were seen once. The sample was CD4+ or CD8+ T cells sorted from blood, taken in a trial of the OX40 agonist ivuxolimab. The receptors shown here come from an adult with an advanced solid tumor such as melanoma, head and neck, liver or kidney cancer.

The chain uses TRBV10-3 and TRBJ2-1; D is undetermined. Per germline, CDR1 ENHRY and CDR2 SYGVKD. The V end lost 4 bases, the J end lost 9 bases, and 13 bases lay between the germline ends. CDR3 size: 13 residues. CDR3 in DNA: TGTGCCATCAGTGTTGTGAACCCCAGTGAGCAGTTCTTC. This sequence encodes CAISVVNPSEQFF.

DNA for the CDR3: TGTGCCAGCAGTCCCTGGGACACGATGAACACTGAAGCTTTCTTT. Amino acids: CASSPWDTMNTEAFF. This chain links TRBV27 with TRBJ1-1; D possibly corresponds to TRBD1 (6 bases). Germline V lookup: CDR1 MNHEY, CDR2 SMNVEV (reference sequence). V was pared by 5 bases and J by 0 bases, with 13 bases between. There are 15 residues in the CDR3.